A selection of T cell receptor beta chains follows, all from one sample in a study of CD4+ T cells in melanoma. Clones were sequenced by immunoSEQ multiplex PCR, and TCRdb holds only the in-frame ones, with some missing. Of about 140,000 clones listed, around 90% were seen once; the top ten hold more than 1.5%. The receptors come from a human donor with melanoma. Each CDR3 is given with its conserved first and last residue. The order of the fields is CDR3 protein, D gene, V gene, J gene. A D gene is named only where the DNA matches it firmly.

CDR3aa: CASSQPWGGVNTGELFF
d_gene: TRBD2
v_gene: TRBV4-1
j_gene: TRBJ2-2

CDR3aa: CASSLETGGFADTQYF
d_gene: TRBD1
v_gene: TRBV5-6
j_gene: TRBJ2-3

CDR3aa: CASSPETAGELFF
d_gene: -
v_gene: TRBV7-2
j_gene: TRBJ2-2

CDR3aa: CASSLEAASTDTQYF
d_gene: -
v_gene: TRBV5-4
j_gene: TRBJ2-3

CDR3aa: CASSLPRGGSGYEQYF
d_gene: -
v_gene: TRBV5-1
j_gene: TRBJ2-7

CDR3aa: CASSSAGQGTEAFF
d_gene: TRBD1
v_gene: TRBV7-3
j_gene: TRBJ1-1

CDR3aa: CASSLAGSQPQHF
d_gene: -
v_gene: TRBV7-9
j_gene: TRBJ1-5

CDR3aa: CASSTHRAGANVLTF
d_gene: -
v_gene: TRBV5-1
j_gene: TRBJ2-6

CDR3aa: CASSAMNGPYNEQFF
d_gene: -
v_gene: TRBV7-3
j_gene: TRBJ2-1

CDR3aa: CASRSPLGTAVFNEQFF
d_gene: -
v_gene: TRBV7-8
j_gene: TRBJ2-1

CDR3aa: CASSLFRGREETQYF
d_gene: TRBD2
v_gene: TRBV5-1
j_gene: TRBJ2-5

CDR3aa: CASSLVLGGFTPEAFF
d_gene: -
v_gene: TRBV7-2
j_gene: TRBJ1-1

CDR3aa: CASSLSGPDTQYF
d_gene: -
v_gene: TRBV7-3
j_gene: TRBJ2-3

CDR3aa: CASSDRGYSYEQYF
d_gene: -
v_gene: TRBV6-1
j_gene: TRBJ2-7

CDR3aa: CASSRDRGANTEAFF
d_gene: TRBD1
v_gene: TRBV7-8
j_gene: TRBJ1-1

CDR3aa: CASSPTGLMTGELFF
d_gene: TRBD1
v_gene: TRBV7-3
j_gene: TRBJ2-2

CDR3aa: CASSIRGPNEKLFF
d_gene: -
v_gene: TRBV19
j_gene: TRBJ1-4

CDR3aa: CASSRRQDTDTQYF
d_gene: -
v_gene: TRBV11-2
j_gene: TRBJ2-3

CDR3aa: CAISESTGGYTF
d_gene: -
v_gene: TRBV10-3
j_gene: TRBJ1-2

CDR3aa: CASSWAGGSNQPQHF
d_gene: -
v_gene: TRBV19
j_gene: TRBJ1-5

CDR3aa: CASRDGSSGANVLTF
d_gene: -
v_gene: TRBV10-2
j_gene: TRBJ2-6

CDR3aa: CASSEIVPNTEAFF
d_gene: -
v_gene: TRBV6-1
j_gene: TRBJ1-1

CDR3aa: CATSRVGGNTEAFF
d_gene: -
v_gene: TRBV15
j_gene: TRBJ1-1

CDR3aa: CASGSGLRSGEQFF
d_gene: TRBD2
v_gene: TRBV25-1
j_gene: TRBJ2-1

CDR3aa: CASRGGQVGNEQFF
d_gene: -
v_gene: TRBV19
j_gene: TRBJ2-1

CDR3aa: CASTRAPLNNSPLHF
d_gene: -
v_gene: TRBV5-1
j_gene: TRBJ1-6

CDR3aa: CASSLFRGSDTEAFF
d_gene: -
v_gene: TRBV7-6
j_gene: TRBJ1-1

CDR3aa: CASSLAGGMPGELFF
d_gene: -
v_gene: TRBV5-1
j_gene: TRBJ2-2

CDR3aa: CASSLGFVGQGSKAFF
d_gene: -
v_gene: TRBV7-2
j_gene: TRBJ1-1

CDR3aa: CASSGPSNEQFF
d_gene: -
v_gene: TRBV21-1
j_gene: TRBJ2-1

CDR3aa: CASSLDPGGTAEAFF
d_gene: TRBD1
v_gene: TRBV5-1
j_gene: TRBJ1-1

CDR3aa: CASREPGTGSYEQYF
d_gene: TRBD1
v_gene: TRBV6-1
j_gene: TRBJ2-7

CDR3aa: CASRTGHWNTGELFF
d_gene: -
v_gene: TRBV5-8
j_gene: TRBJ2-2

CDR3aa: CASTPLRGQGNQPQHF
d_gene: TRBD1
v_gene: TRBV5-8
j_gene: TRBJ1-5

CDR3aa: CASSPPSGVSYNEQFF
d_gene: -
v_gene: TRBV5-4
j_gene: TRBJ2-1

CDR3aa: CASSLRGGGLETQYF
d_gene: -
v_gene: TRBV7-6
j_gene: TRBJ2-5

CDR3aa: CASSYSRGGEETQYF
d_gene: -
v_gene: TRBV6-5
j_gene: TRBJ2-5

CDR3aa: CASSDGQAGYTEAFF
d_gene: TRBD1
v_gene: TRBV25-1
j_gene: TRBJ1-1

CDR3aa: CASSLAWPTRGTEAFF
d_gene: -
v_gene: TRBV5-1
j_gene: TRBJ1-1

CDR3aa: CASRHFGNSPLHF
d_gene: -
v_gene: TRBV4-1
j_gene: TRBJ1-6

CDR3aa: CAWRKPGQYNQPQHF
d_gene: TRBD1
v_gene: TRBV30
j_gene: TRBJ1-5

CDR3aa: CASSYLPRISPLHF
d_gene: -
v_gene: TRBV2
j_gene: TRBJ1-6